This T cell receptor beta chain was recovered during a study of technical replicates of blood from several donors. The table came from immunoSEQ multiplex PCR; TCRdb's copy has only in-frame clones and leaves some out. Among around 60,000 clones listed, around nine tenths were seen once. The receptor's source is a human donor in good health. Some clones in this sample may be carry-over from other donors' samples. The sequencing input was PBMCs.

CDR3 amino acids: CASSSPFGSSYNSPLHF. The DNA of the CDR3 is TGTGCCAGCAGCTCGCCGTTCGGGAGCTCCTATAATTCACCCCTCCACTTT. The rearrangement links TRBV5-4 to TRBJ1-6; no clear D. CDR1 and CDR2 (germline): SGHNT, YYREEE (reference sequence). The V gene lost 3 bases and the J gene lost 0 bases, with 13 bases spanning the gap. The CDR3 length is 17 residues.